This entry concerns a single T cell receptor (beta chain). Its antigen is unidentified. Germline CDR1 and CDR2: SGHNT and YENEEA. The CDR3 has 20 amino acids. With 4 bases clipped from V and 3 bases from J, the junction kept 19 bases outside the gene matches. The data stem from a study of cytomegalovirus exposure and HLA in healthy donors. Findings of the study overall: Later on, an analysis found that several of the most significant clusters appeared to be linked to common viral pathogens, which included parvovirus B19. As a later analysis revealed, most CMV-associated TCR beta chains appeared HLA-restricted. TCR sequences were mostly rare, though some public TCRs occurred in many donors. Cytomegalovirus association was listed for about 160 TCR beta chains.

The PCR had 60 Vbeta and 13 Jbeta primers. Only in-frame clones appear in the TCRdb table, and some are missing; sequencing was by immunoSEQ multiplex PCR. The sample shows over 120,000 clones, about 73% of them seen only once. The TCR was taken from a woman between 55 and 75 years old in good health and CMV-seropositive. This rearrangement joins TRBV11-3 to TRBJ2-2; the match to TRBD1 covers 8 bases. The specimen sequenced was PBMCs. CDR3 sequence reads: CASSSVAGTGLSKHTGELFF. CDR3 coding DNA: TGTGCCAGCAGCTCGGTAGCCGGGACAGGCCTGTCTAAGCACACCGGGGAGCTGTTTTTT.